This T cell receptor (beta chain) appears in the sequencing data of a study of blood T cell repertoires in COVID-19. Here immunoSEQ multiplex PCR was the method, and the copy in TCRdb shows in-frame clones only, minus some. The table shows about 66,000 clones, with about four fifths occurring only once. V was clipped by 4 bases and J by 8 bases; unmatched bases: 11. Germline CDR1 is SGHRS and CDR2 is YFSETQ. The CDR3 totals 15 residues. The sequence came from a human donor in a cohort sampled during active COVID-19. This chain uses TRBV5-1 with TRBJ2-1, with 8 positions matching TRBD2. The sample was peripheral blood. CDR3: CASSPPGLESDEQFF. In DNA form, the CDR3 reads TGCGCCAGCAGCCCTCCGGGACTAGAGAGCGATGAGCAGTTCTTC.